This T cell receptor (beta chain) was observed in a study of blood T cell repertoires in COVID-19. Whole-study context: Acute and convalescent COVID-19 samples came from the United States, Italy and Spain.

Germline CDR1 is MDHEN and CDR2 is SYDVKM. Trimming cost V 5 bases and J 5 bases, with 10 bases left between them. CDR3 size: 13 residues. Methods used by the authors: Reference gene primer amplification in the assay estimated nucleated cell counts. Generated by immunoSEQ multiplex PCR, the TCRdb table keeps only in-frame clones and is missing some. D and trimming were read from the DNA, whereas the V and J calls and clone size are those reported in that table. The data contain about 140,000 clones, 65% to 85% of them singletons. This clone was seen a single time. The chain uses TRBV28 and TRBJ2-1; D is unresolved. The sample was peripheral blood. This receptor was taken from a man aged 30-40 years with COVID-19, enrolled during active disease. In DNA, the CDR3 is TGTGCCAGCAGTCCCTCTGAGCACAATGAGCAGTTCTTC. Translated: CASSPSEHNEQFF.